This T cell receptor beta chain came from a study of CD8 T cells in ankylosing spondylitis. Study-wide results and caveats: Made up of about eight highly homologous variants, a TCR beta motif appeared characteristic of ankylosing spondylitis blood.

This clonotype has a handful of counts. Its antigen remains unknown. Making use of molecular barcodes, quantitative 5'-RACE generated TCR beta libraries. TCRdb independently ran MiXCR on the 5' RACE reads; one entry per CDR3 protein. The table lists around 890,000 distinct CDR3 sequences, about 12% of them singletons. Germline assignment: CDR1 SEHNR and CDR2 FQNEAQ (reference sequence). The V end was cut by 1 base, the J end by 7 bases, with 13 bases between. CDR3 length equals 15 residues. This rearrangement joins TRBV7-9 to TRBJ1-4; D gene uncertain. This receptor was identified in a male donor with ankylosing spondylitis. Sequenced sample: blood, either unsorted or a sorted T cell fraction (not recorded which). The CDR3 region has the DNA TGTGCCAGCAGCTTAGAGGTTAACCAGGCTGAAAAACTGTTTTTT. This encodes CASSLEVNQAEKLFF.